Sequencing of this TCR beta chain was carried out in a study of T-cell memory formation after mild COVID-19. Looking at the study overall: Each donor largely had its own TCR clusters. General study results and limits: Later expanders leaned CD4+, whereas clones that contracted between day 15 and 85 were balanced CD4/CD8.

TCRalpha and TCRbeta libraries used 5'RACE with constant-segment primers and UMIs. TCRdb recomputed calls from the 5' RACE reads with MiXCR, one row per CDR3 protein. The table has about 430,000 distinct CDR3 sequences, roughly 18% seen once. Trimming stripped 0 bases from V and 0 bases from J, with 8 bases between. The CDR3 length is 15 residues. This clonotype was found many times. Its target is unknown. This TCR came from a man younger than 35 who had mild COVID-19 (a few samples of this study predate the infection). Cell type and time point are not known. This chain joins TRBV12-3 or TRBV12-4 and TRBJ1-1; D is unclear. The material sequenced was PBMCs or a T cell subset sorted from them (not recorded which). The CDR3 region has the DNA TGTGCCAGCAGTTTAGCCCGTTTAATGAACACTGAAGCTTTCTTT. Protein product: CASSLARLMNTEAFF.